This is a list of T cell receptor beta chains from one sample in a study of blood T cell repertoires in COVID-19. Sequencing was performed with immunoSEQ multiplex PCR; in TCRdb, only in-frame clones are kept and a portion is missing. This sample yields a few hundred thousand clones, of which around 84% are seen a single time; 15% to 20% belongs to the top ten. The sequencing input was peripheral blood. The receptor set was obtained from a woman older than 75 with active or convalescent COVID-19. Each CDR3 is given with its conserved first and last residue. D genes are given only for firm matches. Size is stated for part of the rows, as once, few or many counts, or as a class when the clone is expanded.

v_gene	j_gene	d_gene	abundance	CDR3nt	CDR3aa
TRBV18	TRBJ1-4	.	.	TGTGCCAGCTCACAAAGCAGGGATGAAAAACTGTTTTTT	CASSQSRDEKLFF
TRBV5-1	TRBJ1-1	.	.	TGCGCCAGCAGCTTGGGCACGGGGAGCACTGAAGCTTTCTTT	CASSLGTGSTEAFF
TRBV7-2	TRBJ1-1	TRBD1	.	TGTGCCAGCAGCTTAAGACAGGGGAACACTGAAGCTTTCTTT	CASSLRQGNTEAFF
TRBV5-1	TRBJ2-5	.	.	TGCGCCAGCGCCAAACAGAACCAACAAGAGACCCAGTACTTC	CASAKQNQQETQYF
TRBV28	TRBJ1-2	.	.	TGTGCCAGCAGTGATACAGTGTCATATGGCTACACCTTC	CASSDTVSYGYTF
TRBV5-5	TRBJ2-2	TRBD1	.	TGTGCCAGCAGCTTGGGGACAGGGGGGAACACCGGGGAGCTGTTTTTT	CASSLGTGGNTGELFF
TRBV5-1	TRBJ2-7	TRBD2	.	TGCGCCAGCAGCTTGGCGGGAGGGGTCTACGAGCAGTACTTC	CASSLAGGVYEQYF
TRBV7-9	TRBJ2-1	TRBD1	.	TGTGCCAGCAGCTATGGGACAGGGGGTTCGCGTGAGCAGTTCTTC	CASSYGTGGSREQFF
TRBV28	TRBJ2-6	TRBD1	.	TGTGCCAGCAGTCTTCCAGGGGGCATCTCTGGGGCCAACGTCCTGACTTTC	CASSLPGGISGANVLTF
TRBV7-9	TRBJ2-2	.	.	TGTGCCAGCAGCCCCGGGACACTAAGCAGGGAGCTGTTTTTT	CASSPGTLSRELFF
TRBV23-1	TRBJ2-5	TRBD2	.	TGCGCCAGCAGAAAGGCGCTAGCGGAACAAGAGACCCAGTACTTC	CASRKALAEQETQYF
TRBV9	TRBJ2-2	.	.	TGTGCCAGCACCGGGATGCCTACAGCCGGGGAGCTGTTTTTT	CASTGMPTAGELFF
TRBV7-9	TRBJ1-2	TRBD1	.	TGTGCCAGCAGCCTACAGGGGGTAGGCGGCTACACCTTC	CASSLQGVGGYTF
TRBV5-1	TRBJ1-1	.	.	TGCGCCAGCAGCTTGAGAGGAAACACTGAAGCTTTCTTT	CASSLRGNTEAFF
TRBV7-2	TRBJ2-2	.	.	TGTGCCAGCAGCTTAGGTGGGGCTGGCGGGGAGCTGTTTTTT	CASSLGGAGGELFF
TRBV6-2/TRBV6-3	TRBJ2-2	TRBD2	.	TGTGCCAGCAGTTACCCCCGACTAGCGGGGGGTCGCGGGCCCGGGGAGCTGTTTTTT	CASSYPRLAGGRGPGELFF
TRBV15	TRBJ2-7	TRBD1	.	TGTGCCACCAGCCGGGACAGTAGCTCCTACGAGCAGTACTTC	CATSRDSSSYEQYF
TRBV28	TRBJ2-1	TRBD2	.	TGTGCCAGCAGGGCCGCTAGCGGGAGATTCCTCAATGAGCAGTTCTTC	CASRAASGRFLNEQFF
TRBV18	TRBJ2-7	TRBD2	.	TGTGCCAGCTCATCCAGCGGGGGGGCTAAGGAGCAGTACTTC	CASSSSGGAKEQYF
TRBV5-4	TRBJ2-1	.	.	TGTGCCAGCAGCTCCAGACTAGAAGTCGGGAATGAGCAGTTCTTC	CASSSRLEVGNEQFF
TRBV6-1	TRBJ1-2	TRBD1	.	TGTGCCAGCAGTGAAGGGACAGGGGGTACCTATGGCTACACCTTC	CASSEGTGGTYGYTF
TRBV13	TRBJ2-1	TRBD2	.	TGTGCCAGCAGCTTTGGCCTCTGGAGTGGCGGGAGAGAGTACAATGAGCAGTTCTTC	CASSFGLWSGGREYNEQFF
TRBV7-9	TRBJ2-7	TRBD1	.	TGTGCCAGCAGCTTTAACACGGGACAGGGAGCCTACGAGCAGTACTTC	CASSFNTGQGAYEQYF
TRBV5-4	TRBJ2-6	.	.	TGTGCCAGCAGCCCCGCCAGCTCTGGGGCCAACGTCCTGACTTTC	CASSPASSGANVLTF
TRBV7-2	TRBJ1-1	.	.	TGTGCCAGCAGAGTCGCAGGGAAGGGGACTGAAGCTTTCTTT	CASRVAGKGTEAFF
TRBV6-5	TRBJ2-2	.	.	TGTGCCAGCAGTTACTCGAAAACCCTAGCGCCCGGGGAGCTGTTTTTT	CASSYSKTLAPGELFF
TRBV5-6	TRBJ1-2	.	.	TGTGCCAGCAGCTTGGATGCGGGAGTCAATGGCTACACCTTC	CASSLDAGVNGYTF
TRBV7-2	TRBJ2-7	.	.	TGTGCCAGCAGCTTCGGCAGTACAGTCTACGAGCAGTACTTC	CASSFGSTVYEQYF
TRBV18	TRBJ1-5	TRBD1	.	TGTGCCAGCTCACCAGACAGGGGCAATCAGCCCCAGCATTTT	CASSPDRGNQPQHF
TRBV10-3	TRBJ2-1	.	.	TGTGCCATCAGTGGAATAAGGGGGGGGGCCAATGAGCAGTTCTTC	CAISGIRGGANEQFF
TRBV5-8	TRBJ2-7	TRBD1	.	TGTGCCAGCAGCGGACAGGGGGCACTTACCCCCTACGAGCAGTACTTC	CASSGQGALTPYEQYF
TRBV6-5	TRBJ1-2	TRBD1	.	TGTGCCAGCTCCGGAGGGGGACAGGGGGAAAATGGCTACACCTTC	CASSGGGQGENGYTF
TRBV7-9	TRBJ1-1	.	.	TGTGCCAGCACCCCGATCGGGGTGGGGGGCACTGAAGCTTTCTTT	CASTPIGVGGTEAFF
TRBV5-1	TRBJ2-1	TRBD1	.	TGCGCCAGCAGCTTAAGACAGGGGTCAGACAATGAGCAGTTCTTC	CASSLRQGSDNEQFF
TRBV7-9	TRBJ2-3	.	.	TGTGCCAGCAGTACATCGGGTGATACGCAGTATTTT	CASSTSGDTQYF
TRBV19	TRBJ1-5	.	.	TGTGCCAGTAGTATTCCGAGCAATCAGCCCCAGCATTTT	CASSIPSNQPQHF
TRBV19	TRBJ2-7	TRBD1	.	TGTGCCAGTAGGAGGGCGGGACAGGAGATCTACGAGCAGTACTTC	CASRRAGQEIYEQYF
TRBV27	TRBJ1-3	TRBD1	.	TGTGCCAGCAGTCAGACGACAGGGAATGGAAACACCATATATTTT	CASSQTTGNGNTIYF
TRBV30	TRBJ1-6	.	.	TGTGCCTGGAGCCCACTGCTAGGGGTCTGGAGTTCACCCCTCCACTTT	CAWSPLLGVWSSPLHF
TRBV18	TRBJ2-7	TRBD1	once	TGTGCCAGCTCACCCGAGACAGGGGGCTCCGAGCAGTACTTC	CASSPETGGSEQYF
TRBV4-2	TRBJ2-7	TRBD2	.	TGTGCCAGCAGCCTCCGAGCGGGGGGTTCCTACGAGCAGTACTTC	CASSLRAGGSYEQYF
TRBV9	TRBJ2-5	TRBD2	.	TGTGCCAGCAGCGTAGAGGGGCGGGGGGGCGATGAGACCCAGTACTTC	CASSVEGRGGDETQYF
TRBV6-2/TRBV6-3	TRBJ2-7	TRBD2	.	TGTGCCAGCAGTTCACGACTAGCGGGAGGGTACGAGCAGTACTTC	CASSSRLAGGYEQYF
TRBV4-3	TRBJ1-6	TRBD1	few	TGCGCCAGCAGCCAAGATCTCGCAGGGGGCGCTCAAAATTCACCCCTCCACTTT	CASSQDLAGGAQNSPLHF
TRBV5-4	TRBJ2-7	.	.	TGTGCCAGCAGCCGCGGACAGACCTACGAGCAGTACTTC	CASSRGQTYEQYF